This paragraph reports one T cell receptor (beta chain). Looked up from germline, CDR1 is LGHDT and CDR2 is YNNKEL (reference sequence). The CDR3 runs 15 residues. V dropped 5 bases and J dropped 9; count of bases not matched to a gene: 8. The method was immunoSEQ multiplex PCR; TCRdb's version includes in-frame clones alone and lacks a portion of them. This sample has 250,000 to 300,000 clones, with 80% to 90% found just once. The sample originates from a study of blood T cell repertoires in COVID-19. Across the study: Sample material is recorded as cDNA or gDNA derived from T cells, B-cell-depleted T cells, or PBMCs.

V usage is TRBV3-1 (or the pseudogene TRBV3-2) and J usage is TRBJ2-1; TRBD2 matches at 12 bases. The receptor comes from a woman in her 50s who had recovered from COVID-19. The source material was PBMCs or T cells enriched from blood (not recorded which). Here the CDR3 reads CASSTRLAGESEQFF. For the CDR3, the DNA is TGTGCCAGCAGCACCCGACTAGCGGGAGAGTCTGAGCAGTTCTTC.